This T cell receptor (beta chain) was sequenced in a study of Graves' ophthalmopathy and Graves' hyperthyroidism. The wider study: Upon initial diagnosis and before any treatment, peripheral blood was collected.

CDR1 and CDR2 (germline): GTSNPN, SVGIG (reference sequence). V was pared by 4 bases and J by 4 bases, with 13 bases between. This CDR3 spans 13 amino acids. Ten or more counts support this clonotype. RNA transcripts provided the template for amplifying TCR beta CDR3 regions. HTBI primers served in a first-round RT-PCR, which a second-round multiplex PCR followed. TCRdb independently ran MiXCR on the multiplex PCR reads; one entry per CDR3 protein. The profile shows hundreds of thousands of distinct CDR3 sequences, roughly 14% of them singletons. The TCR originated in a woman aged 25 to 39 with Graves' ophthalmopathy. Sequencing was performed on blood. V and J are TRBV30 and TRBJ1-2, with a tentative D call TRBD1 (6 bases). CDR3 sequence (DNA): TGTGCCTGGATGACAGGCAGGGGCTATGGCTACACCTTC. Its protein product is CAWMTGRGYGYTF.